One and the same sample provided the 31 T cell receptor beta chains below, sequenced in a study of T cell responses to AZD1222 COVID-19 vaccine. Here immunoSEQ multiplex PCR was the method, and the copy in TCRdb shows in-frame clones only, minus some. The sample has some 120,000 clones; roughly 88% are singletons. The sequences come from peripheral blood, collected on day 0 of MenACWY control vaccination. These receptor sequences come from an adult in good health.

The chain uses TRBV10-3 and TRBJ1-1; 7 nucleotides agree with TRBD1. The CDR3 covers 14 residues. Per germline, CDR1 ENHRY and CDR2 SYGVKD. V shed 6 bases, J shed 1 base, and the junction held 5 bases outside the gene matches. CDR3 loop: CAIRKTGKNTEAFF. Written as DNA, the CDR3 is TGTGCCATCAGAAAGACAGGGAAGAACACTGAAGCTTTCTTT.

In this sample, this clone turned up a few times. V and J are TRBV6-5 and TRBJ2-7, with D tentatively TRBD2 (5 bases). V was trimmed by 4 bases and J by 3 bases, leaving 16 bases between them. Per germline, CDR1 MNHEY and CDR2 SVGAGI. The CDR3 has 15 residues. CDR3 in amino acids: CASSLYVGEIYEQYF. CDR3 nucleotide sequence: TGTGCCAGCAGTTTGTATGTCGGGGAGATCTACGAGCAGTACTTC.

This clone turned up a few times. The chain employs TRBV7-2 and TRBJ2-2; D call uncertain. Trimming cost V 11 bases and J 2 bases, with 9 bases left between them. CDR1 and CDR2 from the germline V gene are SGHTA and FQGNSA. This CDR3 is 12 amino acids long. The CDR3 protein is CAGQPNTGELFF. The CDR3 DNA sequence: TGTGCCGGGCAGCCCAACACCGGGGAGCTGTTTTTT.

This clone occurred a few times. The gene calls are TRBV7-9 and TRBJ2-1; D perhaps matches TRBD1 (6 bases). Germline V CDR1 and CDR2: SEHNR, FQNEAQ (reference sequence). The CDR3 covers 15 residues. The germline V and J ends were trimmed by 5 bases and 1 base, with 12 bases remaining between them. This CDR3 is CASSPRTESYNEQFF. The CDR3 coding sequence is TGTGCCAGCAGCCCTCGGACAGAATCCTACAATGAGCAGTTCTTC.

The chain joins TRBV3-1 (or the pseudogene TRBV3-2) to TRBJ1-1; 7 nucleotides align to TRBD1. This CDR3 has 15 amino acids. V was clipped by 2 bases and J by 4 bases; unmatched bases: 7. The germline gives CDR1 LGHDT, CDR2 YNNKEL (reference sequence). The CDR3 loop reads CASSQIVGQVTEAFF. CDR3 DNA: TGTGCCAGCAGCCAAATAGTCGGACAGGTCACTGAAGCTTTCTTT.

The rearrangement uses TRBV27 and TRBJ2-5; D unclear. The CDR3 length is 15 residues. In germline, CDR1 is MNHEY, CDR2 SMNVEV (reference sequence). V gave up 5 bases and J gave up 0 bases, with 13 bases separating them. CDR3 bases: TGTGCCAGCAGTGCTCATTCAGCCGACCAAGAGACCCAGTACTTC. This sequence encodes CASSAHSADQETQYF.

The J gene is TRBJ1-1, the V gene TRBV5-8, with 8 bases fitting TRBD1. Germline loops: CDR1 SGHTS, CDR2 YDEGEE. J was trimmed by 1 base and V by 4 bases; bases with no gene match: 9. The CDR3 extends over 16 amino acids. CDR3 residues: CASSPTIGQGNTEAFF. Written as DNA, the CDR3 is TGTGCCAGCAGCCCAACTATAGGACAGGGGAACACTGAAGCTTTCTTT.

The chain couples TRBV5-1 to TRBJ2-3; possible D gene TRBD1, 6 bases. The germline V gene has CDR1 SGHRS and CDR2 YFSETQ. This CDR3 region has 16 residues. V lost 0 bases and J 4 bases, leaving 15 bases between the germline ends. The CDR3 bases are TGCGCCAGCAGCTTGGGTGGCAGGGGACCGCCAGATACGCAGTATTTT. Protein: CASSLGGRGPPDTQYF.

The chain has TRBV18 and TRBJ2-3; 7 nucleotides agree with TRBD2. Germline V gives CDR1 KGHSH, CDR2 LQKENI. The CDR3 covers 17 residues. V shed 3 bases and J 1 base; nucleotides not matched to a gene: 10. CDR3 nucleotide sequence: TGTGCCAGCTCACCTTATCCTAGCGGACCCGGCACAGATACGCAGTATTTT. It codes for CASSPYPSGPGTDTQYF.

The chain is built from TRBV10-1 and TRBJ1-3, with 7 nucleotides matching TRBD1. The V segment lost 0 bases and the J segment 0 bases; nucleotides outside the gene matches: 5. Germline lookup yields CDR1 WNHNN and CDR2 SYGVQD (reference sequence). This CDR3 is built from 17 residues. CDR3 DNA: TGCGCCAGCAGTGAGTCTACGGGGACAGTCTCTGGAAACACCATATATTTT. It yields the protein CASSESTGTVSGNTIYF.

The gene calls are TRBV18 and TRBJ2-5; D gene ambiguous. Germline CDR1 reads KGHSH; CDR2 reads LQKENI. The CDR3 sequence is 12 residues long. Trimming stripped 2 bases from V and 5 bases from J, with 6 bases between. The CDR3 sequence is CASSPVLETQYF. CDR3 coding DNA: TGTGCCAGCTCACCAGTTTTGGAGACCCAGTACTTC.

The chain recombines TRBV7-9 with TRBJ2-7; 9 bases are a match to TRBD2. V dropped 2 bases and J dropped 4; count of bases not matched to a gene: 6. The CDR3 runs to 15 residues. From germline, CDR1 is SEHNR and CDR2 FQNEAQ (reference sequence). The CDR3 spells CASSLTAGGSYEQYV. CDR3 DNA sequence: TGTGCCAGCAGCTTAACAGCGGGGGGTTCGTACGAGCAGTACGTC.

The chain employs TRBV7-2 and TRBJ2-2, with a possible D match to TRBD2 (5 bases). Trimming stripped 5 bases from V and 6 bases from J, with 13 bases between. This CDR3 spans 14 amino acids. The germline V gene encodes CDR1 SGHTA and CDR2 FQGNSA. The CDR3 reads CASSPSGKSGELFF. The DNA of the CDR3 is TGTGCCAGCAGCCCCTCCGGGAAATCCGGGGAGCTGTTTTTT.

The chain carries TRBV5-4 and TRBJ2-7; D may be TRBD1 or TRBD2 (5 bases each). V was trimmed by 1 base and J by 1 base, leaving 15 bases between them. This CDR3 comprises 16 residues. Germline V lookup: CDR1 SGHNT, CDR2 YYREEE (reference sequence). This CDR3 is CASSLWGSSLSYEQYV. The DNA for the CDR3 is TGTGCCAGCAGCTTGTGGGGGTCATCGCTTTCCTACGAGCAGTACGTC.

The chain has TRBV6-4 and TRBJ2-5, with D possibly matching TRBD2 (5 bases). Germline loops: CDR1 MRHNA, CDR2 SNTAGT. Trimming left V 2 bases short and J 2 bases short, with 9 bases between. This CDR3 has 14 amino acids. CDR3 residues: CASSDGSGQETQYF. The CDR3 DNA reads TGTGCCAGCAGTGACGGGTCGGGACAAGAGACCCAGTACTTC.

The chain recombines TRBV27 with TRBJ1-1; 8 bases are shared with TRBD1. Germline V gives CDR1 MNHEY, CDR2 SMNVEV (reference sequence). Trimming at V came to 5 bases and at J to 4 bases, leaving 12 bases not matched to a gene. The CDR3 is made up of 16 amino acids. CDR3 in amino acids: CASSPRTGQGSTEAFF. The CDR3 nucleotides read TGTGCCAGCAGTCCCAGGACAGGGCAGGGGAGCACTGAAGCTTTCTTT.

The chain combines TRBV10-3 with TRBJ2-3; D ambiguous. Trimming pared 8 bases from V and 2 bases from J, leaving 11 bases between. This CDR3 contains 13 residues. The V gene's germline CDR1 is ENHRY and CDR2 SYGVKD. The CDR3 DNA follows: TGTGCCATCGGCAGGACCATCACAGATACGCAGTATTTT. Amino acids: CAIGRTITDTQYF.

The chain is built from TRBV3-1 (or the pseudogene TRBV3-2) and TRBJ1-3; D gene uncertain. The germline gives CDR1 LGHDT, CDR2 YNNKEL (reference sequence). The CDR3 length is 19 residues. Trimming shortened V by 1 base and J by 0 bases, and 19 bases separated the two germline ends. CDR3 residues: CASSQVLSSSPLSGNTIYF. The DNA for the CDR3 is TGTGCCAGCAGCCAAGTTCTAAGTTCCTCCCCCCTCTCTGGAAACACCATATATTTT.

The chain is built from TRBV12-3 or TRBV12-4 and TRBJ2-7; D is unresolved. V was clipped by 5 bases and J by 4 bases, with 6 bases between them. This CDR3 has 11 residues. The CDR3 protein is CASSGGYEQYF. The CDR3 region has the DNA TGTGCCAGCAGTGGTGGTTACGAGCAGTACTTC.

This chain connects TRBV19 to TRBJ1-5; D is perhaps TRBD1 (5 bases). CDR3 length equals 17 residues. From germline, CDR1 is LNHDA and CDR2 SQIVND (reference sequence). V was shortened by 7 bases and J by 2 bases, with 21 bases between the two germline ends. The CDR3 reads CASTPRSPGLGNQPQHF. CDR3 bases: TGTGCCAGTACCCCTCGGTCCCCGGGGCTGGGCAATCAGCCCCAGCATTTT.

The CDR3 sequence: CASSFHPADTQYF. For the CDR3, the DNA is TGTGCCAGCAGCTTTCACCCGGCAGATACGCAGTATTTT. The V call is TRBV5-6, the J call TRBJ2-3, with D unclear. V lost 2 bases, J lost 4 bases, and 8 bases lay in between. Germline V gene data show CDR1 as SGHDT and CDR2 as YYEEEE. The CDR3 consists of 13 residues.

The rearrangement uses TRBV5-1 and TRBJ2-5; the match to TRBD1 covers 10 bases. Per the germline V gene, CDR1 is SGHRS and CDR2 is YFSETQ. Trimming at V came to 2 bases and at J to 0 bases, leaving 7 bases not matched to a gene. The CDR3 covers 17 residues. The CDR3 region is CASSFRGTGAYQETQYF. The CDR3 region has the DNA TGCGCCAGCAGCTTCAGAGGGACAGGGGCCTACCAAGAGACCCAGTACTTC. Based on the CDR3 plus reference TRBV5-1 and TRBJ2-5, the full variable domain is KAGVTQTPRYLIKTRGQQVTLSCSPISGHRSVSWYQQTPGQGLQFLFEYFSETQRNKGNFPGRFSGRQFSNSRSEMNVSTLELGDSALYLCASSFRGTGAYQETQYFGPGTRLLVL.

The table lists this clone with a few counts. This rearrangement joins TRBV4-2 to TRBJ2-7; TRBD2 aligns across 12 bases. From germline, CDR1 is LGHNA and CDR2 YNFKEQ. The CDR3 totals 15 residues. Trimming at V came to 4 bases and at J to 2 bases, leaving 3 bases not matched to a gene. CDR3 sequence (DNA): TGTGCCAGCAGCCTCACTAGCGGGGGGACCTACGAGCAGTACGTC. Its translation: CASSLTSGGTYEQYV.

The gene calls are TRBV27 and TRBJ2-3; D not certain. This CDR3 comprises 15 residues. V was trimmed by 3 bases and J by 2 bases, leaving 12 bases between them. CDR1 and CDR2 (germline): MNHEY, SMNVEV (reference sequence). CDR3 residues: CASSFLVGSTDTQYF. Here the CDR3 DNA reads TGTGCCAGCAGTTTTTTGGTGGGATCCACAGATACGCAGTATTTT.

J is TRBJ1-1 and V is TRBV10-3, with a weak D call TRBD1 (5 bases). V was cut by 0 bases and J by 3 bases, with 17 bases left in between. This CDR3 is 17 amino acids long. From germline, CDR1 is ENHRY and CDR2 SYGVKD. The CDR3 is CAISESFGGSGDTEAFF. CDR3 bases: TGTGCCATCAGTGAGTCCTTCGGGGGTAGCGGGGACACTGAAGCTTTCTTT.

The chain has TRBV4-3 and TRBJ2-7, with D possibly matching TRBD1 (5 bases). V shed 0 bases and J shed 12 bases, with 9 bases lying between them. This CDR3 region has 11 residues. Germline V lookup: CDR1 LGHNA, CDR2 YSLEER. CDR3 residues: CASSQDRDRYV. DNA for the CDR3: TGCGCCAGCAGCCAAGACAGGGATCGGTACGTC.

The chain is built from TRBV7-8 and TRBJ1-2, with D hard to call. V lost 5 bases, J lost 5 bases, and 9 bases lay in between. The CDR3 totals 12 residues. CDR1 and CDR2 from the germline V gene are SGHVS and FQNEAQ. This CDR3 is CASSPTGYGYTF. Written as DNA, the CDR3 is TGTGCCAGCAGCCCAACTGGGTATGGCTACACCTTC.

This chain connects TRBV11-2 to TRBJ2-5, with 9 bases fitting TRBD1. Per germline, CDR1 SGHAT and CDR2 FQNNGV. The CDR3 runs 15 residues. The trim removed 5 bases at V and 2 bases at J, leaving 6 bases unmatched. The CDR3 sequence is CASSPMTGGQETQYF. The DNA for the CDR3 is TGTGCCAGCAGCCCGATGACAGGGGGTCAAGAGACCCAGTACTTC.

This chain uses TRBV28 with TRBJ1-4; TRBD1 matches at 7 bases. The junction had 3 bases not matched to a gene; V was cut back by 7 bases and J by 4 bases. The CDR3 runs 13 residues. Germline values: CDR1 MDHEN, CDR2 SYDVKM. This CDR3 reads CASTGQLNEKLFF. The CDR3 DNA is TGTGCCAGCACGGGACAGCTTAATGAAAAACTGTTTTTT.

The chain employs TRBV11-1 and TRBJ2-5; D perhaps matches TRBD1 (5 bases). CDR3 length: 16 residues. CDR1 and CDR2 from the germline V gene are SGHAT and FQDESV (reference sequence). The V end was cut by 5 bases, the J end by 0 bases, with 16 bases between. Written as DNA, the CDR3 is TGTGCCAGCAGCCGACCGGCGACAGCAGACCAAGAGACCCAGTACTTC. It yields the protein CASSRPATADQETQYF.

This clone was counted a single time. The chain is built from TRBV5-3 and TRBJ2-7; TRBD2 matches 7 bases. Being an ORF, TRBV5-3 has a function that is uncertain. The trim removed 4 bases at V and 2 bases at J, leaving 12 bases unmatched. The CDR3 runs 16 residues. CDR3: CARSPNRLRGAYEQYV. As DNA, the CDR3 is TGTGCCAGAAGCCCCAACCGATTACGGGGGGCCTACGAGCAGTACGTC.